The clone carrying this T cell receptor (beta chain) was detected a few times. Both 60 Vbeta primers and 13 Jbeta primers went into the PCR. TCRdb keeps only in-frame clones here, not all; method: immunoSEQ multiplex PCR. Seen here are roughly 130,000 clones, about 80% observed once, and the top ten hold 1%. The CDR3 length is 15 residues. The V gene end was trimmed by 5 bases and the J gene end by 5 bases; junction bases not matched to a gene: 4. Germline V CDR1 and CDR2: MGHRA, YSYEKL. These data are taken from a study of cytomegalovirus exposure and HLA in healthy donors. The receptor was derived from a man aged 40-55 years in good health and CMV-seronegative. The chain combines TRBV4-1 with TRBJ2-2, with TRBD1 identical over 11 bases. The sequencing input was PBMCs. CDR3 region: CASSYRDRGTGELFF. The CDR3 DNA reads as TGCGCCAGCAGCTACCGGGACAGGGGGACCGGGGAGCTGTTTTTT.